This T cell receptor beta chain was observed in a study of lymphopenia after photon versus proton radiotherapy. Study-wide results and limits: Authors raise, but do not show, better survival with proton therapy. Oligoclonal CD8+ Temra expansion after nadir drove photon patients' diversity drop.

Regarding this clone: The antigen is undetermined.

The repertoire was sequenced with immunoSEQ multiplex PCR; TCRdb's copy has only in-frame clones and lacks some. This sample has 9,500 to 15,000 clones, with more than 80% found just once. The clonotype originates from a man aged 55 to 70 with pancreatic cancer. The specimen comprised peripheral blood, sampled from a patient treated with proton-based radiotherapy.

CDR3 sequence (DNA): TGTGCCAGCAGCTTAGTCGCGGAGTTCACAGATACGCAGTATTTT. Translation: CASSLVAEFTDTQYF. The rearrangement links TRBV11-2 to TRBJ2-3; no clear D. Germline CDR1 and CDR2: SGHAT and FQNNGV. The CDR3 covers 15 residues. Trimming stripped 1 base from V and 2 bases from J, with 10 bases between.